The clone carrying this TCR beta chain was detected ten times or more. TCRdb reprocessed the RT-PCR reads via MiXCR and lists one record per CDR3 protein. The sample lists about 410,000 distinct CDR3 sequences; 16% were seen once. The data derive from a study of patients and donors after allogeneic stem cell transplantation. CDR3 length: 15 residues. V gave up 0 bases and J gave up 0 bases, with 9 bases separating them. Germline V gene sequence: CDR1 ENHRY, CDR2 SYGVKD. The chain couples TRBV10-3 to TRBJ2-7; D perhaps matches TRBD2 (6 bases). This receptor was identified in a human donor who was either an allogeneic HSCT recipient or a stem cell or donor lymphocyte infusion donor (not recorded which). It is not recorded whose cells these are; they may come from a transplant donor. The specimen was blood, either unsorted or a sorted T cell fraction (not recorded which). As DNA, the CDR3 is TGTGCCATCAGTGAGTCTAGCGGACCCTCCTACGAGCAGTACTTC. Translating gives CAISESSGPSYEQYF.